The sequence of this T cell receptor (beta chain) was determined in a study of T cells in Graves' hyperthyroidism and ophthalmopathy. Findings of the study overall: Ophthalmopathy and stable hyperthyroidism were told apart by a 13 V-J model. In the blood, most expanded thyroid clonotypes above 0.001 appeared as well.

Diagnostic decisions used clinical symptoms, serum thyroxine and TRAb, thyroid ultrasound and orbital computed tomography. This clonotype was observed at least ten times. Its antigen remains unknown. The CDR3 is made up of 14 amino acids. The germline gives CDR1 ENHRY, CDR2 SYGVKD. The V and J ends lost 2 bases and 4 bases respectively, with 11 bases between them. Amplified TCR beta CDR3 regions came from RNA transcripts. Initially, a first-round RT-PCR of the TCR CDR3 employed the HTBI primer set. Each CDR3 protein is one row after TCRdb ran MiXCR on the multiplex PCR reads. The profile shows about 540,000 distinct CDR3 sequences, 35% to 55% of them singletons.

The sequenced sample consisted of peripheral blood or thyroid tissue (not recorded which). The sequence derives from a woman in her late teens or twenties with Graves' hyperthyroidism. V gene TRBV10-3 combines with J gene TRBJ2-5, with a tentative D call TRBD1 (6 bases). The CDR3, as DNA: TGTGCCATCAGTGAGGGAACAGGGCTAGAGACCCAGTACTTC. Translated: CAISEGTGLETQYF.